This entry lists 22 T cell receptor beta chains sequenced from one sample in a study of shared clonotypes between healthy human individuals. The repertoire was sequenced with immunoSEQ multiplex PCR; TCRdb's copy has only in-frame clones and lacks some. The profile shows a few million clones, roughly 95% of them singletons. CD45RO-negative, CCR7-selected cells formed the naive CD8 fraction, which excluded terminally differentiated effector memory CD45RA+ cells. The specimen sequenced was naive CD8+ T cells from PBMCs. Receptors originate from a man between 18 and 35 years old in good health. Some clones in this sample may be carry-over from other donors' samples.

The chain joins TRBV28 to TRBJ2-7; TRBD2 agrees at 10 bases. The CDR3 runs to 13 residues. Germline lookup yields CDR1 MDHEN and CDR2 SYDVKM. J was trimmed by 7 bases and V by 3 bases; bases with no gene match: 3. The CDR3 here is CASSFLLAGEQYF. The CDR3 DNA is TGTGCCAGCAGTTTTCTACTAGCGGGAGAGCAGTACTTC.

The chain has TRBV9 and TRBJ2-1; 14 nucleotides match TRBD2. The CDR3 contains 15 residues. J was trimmed by 6 bases and V by 6 bases; bases with no gene match: 5. Germline V CDR1 and CDR2: SGDLS, YYNGEE. The CDR3 is CASTAGTSGSNEQFF. The CDR3, as DNA: TGTGCCAGCACCGCCGGGACTAGCGGGAGCAATGAGCAGTTCTTC.

This chain links TRBV6-4 with TRBJ1-1; D is ambiguous. CDR1 is MRHNA, CDR2 SNTAGT, per germline. The ends were cut back, 3 bases at V and 4 bases at J, with 9 bases in the middle. The CDR3 length is 13 residues. The CDR3 is CASSEAGGTEAFF. The CDR3 DNA sequence: TGTGCCAGCAGTGAGGCGGGAGGCACTGAAGCTTTCTTT.

This CDR3 reads CASSYVPSGRYNEQFF. The CDR3 nucleotides read TGTGCCAGCAGTTACGTCCCTAGCGGGAGGTACAATGAGCAGTTCTTC. This chain uses TRBV6-5 with TRBJ2-1; the match to TRBD2 covers 11 bases. Germline-derived CDR1 and CDR2 are MNHEY and SVGAGI. The CDR3 loop spans 16 amino acids. Trimming cost V 2 bases and J 4 bases; bases outside gene matches: 4.

This sequence joins TRBV4-1 and TRBJ2-4; D call uncertain. The CDR3 consists of 15 residues. Germline values: CDR1 MGHRA, CDR2 YSYEKL. V gave up 1 base and J gave up 0 bases, with 7 bases separating them. CDR3 DNA sequence: TGCGCCAGCAGCCAAGGAGTCGTAGCCAAAAACATTCAGTACTTC. This gives the protein CASSQGVVAKNIQYF.

The chain couples TRBV5-1 to TRBJ1-1; D is undetermined. This CDR3 spans 12 amino acids. The V end lost 4 bases, the J end lost 8 bases, and 12 bases lay between the germline ends. Germline-derived CDR1 and CDR2 are SGHRS and YFSETQ. Here the CDR3 DNA reads TGCGCCAGCAGCCAATCCCTTACCGAAGCTTTCTTT. This encodes CASSQSLTEAFF. Using reference TRBV5-1 and TRBJ1-1 for the parts outside the CDR3, the full variable domain is KAGVTQTPRYLIKTRGQQVTLSCSPISGHRSVSWYQQTPGQGLQFLFEYFSETQRNKGNFPGRFSGRQFSNSRSEMNVSTLELGDSALYLCASSQSLTEAFFGQGTRLTVV.

As for this clone: The same CDR3 arises from other DNA sequences in this sample as well. This rearrangement joins TRBV29-1 to TRBJ1-1, with 10 bases fitting TRBD1. Germline assignment: CDR1 SQVTM and CDR2 ANQGSEA. J was trimmed by 5 bases and V by 6 bases; bases with no gene match: 3. The CDR3 is 12 amino acids. The CDR3 nucleotides read TGCAGCGTCCGGACAGGGGGGACTGAAGCTTTCTTT. Amino acids: CSVRTGGTEAFF. The complete variable domain, with remaining parts taken from reference TRBV29-1 and TRBJ1-1, reads SAVISQKPSRDICQRGTSLTIQCQVDSQVTMMFWYRQQPGQSLTLIATANQGSEATYESGFVIDKFPISRPNLTFSTLTVSNMSPEDSSIYLCSVRTGGTEAFFGQGTRLTVV.

This CDR3 reads CASSLAAQETQYF. CDR3 in DNA: TGTGCCAGCAGCTTGGCGGCTCAAGAGACCCAGTACTTC. The chain has TRBV13 and TRBJ2-5; D is unresolved. V lost 3 bases, J lost 2 bases, and 7 bases lay in between. The CDR3 sequence is 13 residues long. Looked up from germline, CDR1 is PRHDT and CDR2 is FYEKMQ (reference sequence).

The chain combines TRBV25-1 with TRBJ2-5; D uncertain. Germline V gives CDR1 MGHDK, CDR2 SYGVNS. V shed 3 bases and J shed 1 base, with 3 bases lying between them. The CDR3 contains 12 residues. The CDR3 bases are TGTGCCAGCAGTGAGATCCAAGAGACCCAGTACTTC. It yields the protein CASSEIQETQYF.

This clone was recorded only once. The chain couples TRBV5-1 to TRBJ2-4; 7 nucleotides agree with TRBD1. There are 18 residues in the CDR3. The germline V gene has CDR1 SGHRS and CDR2 YFSETQ. V was pared by 3 bases and J by 2 bases, with 14 bases of the junction left unmatched. The CDR3 protein is CASSWMGDRDVTKNIQYF. The CDR3 DNA sequence: TGCGCCAGCAGCTGGATGGGCGACAGGGACGTAACCAAAAACATTCAGTACTTC.

V and J are TRBV27 and TRBJ1-3; no clear D. V was trimmed by 2 bases and J by 7 bases, leaving 12 bases between them. Germline lookup yields CDR1 MNHEY and CDR2 SMNVEV (reference sequence). The CDR3 has 14 residues. For the CDR3, the DNA is TGTGCCAGCAGTTTAAAACCGAACGGGAACACCATATATTTT. Residues: CASSLKPNGNTIYF.

As to this clone: The sample carries other DNA sequences with the same CDR3. The chain has TRBV7-2 and TRBJ2-7, with D possibly being TRBD2 (5 bases). This CDR3 has 11 residues. V was shortened by 5 bases and J by 7 bases, with 9 bases between the two germline ends. The V gene's germline CDR1 is SGHTA and CDR2 FQGNSA. CDR3 region: CASSPGLEQYF. CDR3 DNA: TGTGCCAGCAGCCCCGGACTTGAGCAGTACTTC.

The genes are TRBV7-9 and TRBJ1-2; D perhaps matches TRBD1 (5 bases). The CDR3 is 15 residues long. Germline CDR1 reads SEHNR; CDR2 reads FQNEAQ (reference sequence). Trimming took 5 bases from V and 8 from J, leaving 21 bases between them. CDR3 sequence (DNA): TGTGCCAGCAGCCCGAAACAGGTTTTGATGTGGGGCTACACCTTC. Its protein is CASSPKQVLMWGYTF.

The chain links TRBV27 to TRBJ1-5; D is ambiguous. CDR3 length: 15 amino acids. The germline CDR1 and CDR2 sequences are MNHEY and SMNVEV (reference sequence). V lost 8 bases and J 0 bases, leaving 14 bases between the germline ends. The CDR3 coding sequence is TGTGCCAGCCGACTCTCGCAGTATAGCAATCAGCCCCAGCATTTT. It codes for CASRLSQYSNQPQHF.

The chain links TRBV27 to TRBJ2-5, with TRBD1 matching over 9 bases. Trimming took 5 bases from V and 6 from J; bases not matched to a gene: 7. CDR1 is MNHEY, CDR2 SMNVEV, per germline (reference sequence). This CDR3 has 14 amino acids. CDR3 in DNA: TGTGCCAGCAGTCTCCGGGACAGGGCGAAGACCCAGTACTTC. Its translation is CASSLRDRAKTQYF.

Turning to this clone: The sample has other DNA sequences that encode this CDR3 too. The chain has TRBV14 and TRBJ2-1, with 10 positions matching TRBD2. The CDR3 spans 14 residues. Trimming at V came to 4 bases and at J to 4 bases, leaving 1 base not matched to a gene. Germline values: CDR1 SGHDN, CDR2 FVKESK. For the CDR3, the DNA is TGTGCCAGCAGCCGGACTAGCGGATACAATGAGCAGTTCTTC. Protein: CASSRTSGYNEQFF.

This sequence joins TRBV4-1 and TRBJ1-1; D not resolved. V lost 5 bases to trimming and J lost 8 bases, with 15 bases between them. Germline CDR1 reads MGHRA; CDR2 reads YSYEKL. The CDR3 is 13 amino acids. This chain's CDR3 is CASSGKSFTEAFF. CDR3 nucleotide sequence: TGCGCCAGCAGCGGGAAGTCCTTTACAGAAGCTTTCTTT.

The sample holds one count of this clone. V gene TRBV19 combines with J gene TRBJ2-7; the D gene could be TRBD1 or TRBD2 (5 bases each). Germline V lookup: CDR1 LNHDA, CDR2 SQIVND (reference sequence). The CDR3 is 14 residues long. V was pared by 6 bases and J by 6 bases, with 18 bases between. This chain's CDR3 is CASSIRDGLGEQYF. CDR3 coding DNA: TGTGCCAGTAGCATCCGGGACGGGCTAGGCGAGCAGTACTTC. The full variable domain, in which reference TRBV19 and TRBJ2-7 provide the parts outside the CDR3, is DGGITQSPKYLFRKEGQNVTLSCEQNLNHDAMYWYRQDPGQGLRLIYYSQIVNDFQKGDIAEGYSVSREKKESFPLTVTSAQKNPTAFYLCASSIRDGLGEQYFGPGTRLTVT.

Remarks on this clone: The same CDR3 is also encoded by other DNA sequences in this sample. V gene TRBV4-1 combines with J gene TRBJ2-1; D not certain. Trimming shortened V by 4 bases and J by 10 bases, and 8 bases separated the two germline ends. CDR1 and CDR2 (germline): MGHRA, YSYEKL. The CDR3 sequence is 11 residues long. CDR3 amino acids: CASSPGLEQFF. As DNA, the CDR3 is TGCGCCAGCAGCCCGGGTTTAGAGCAGTTCTTC.

V is TRBV7-8 and J is TRBJ2-1; 11 nucleotides line up with TRBD2. CDR1 SGHVS and CDR2 FQNEAQ come from the germline V gene. The junction had 5 bases not matched to a gene; V was cut back by 2 bases and J by 5 bases. This CDR3 is 16 amino acids long. The CDR3 DNA reads TGTGCCAGCAGCTTAAGACTAGCGGGATTGAACAATGAGCAGTTCTTC. Encoded protein: CASSLRLAGLNNEQFF. The entire variable domain, with the rest obtained from reference TRBV7-8 and TRBJ2-1, is as follows: GAGVSQSPRYKVAKRGQDVALRCDPISGHVSLFWYQQALGQGPEFLTYFQNEAQLDKSGLPSDRFFAERPEGSVSTLKIQRTQQEDSAVYLCASSLRLAGLNNEQFFGPGTRLTVL.

This clone was seen a single time. V gene TRBV6-1 combines with J gene TRBJ2-3; D remains ambiguous. Germline V lookup: CDR1 MNHNS, CDR2 SASEGT. V lost 0 bases, J lost 2 bases, and 12 bases lay in between. This CDR3 spans 16 amino acids. CDR3 nucleotides: TGTGCCAGCAGTGAAGCTGCATACTCAGTCACAGATACGCAGTATTTT. The encoded protein is CASSEAAYSVTDTQYF.

The chain uses TRBV15 and TRBJ2-3; 7 nucleotides match TRBD1. The CDR3 covers 15 residues. Germline trimming cut 5 bases from V and 0 bases from J; bases unmatched to any gene: 5. Germline values: CDR1 LNHNV, CDR2 YYDKDF (reference sequence). The CDR3 region is CATSQKDRSTDTQYF. DNA for the CDR3: TGTGCCACCAGCCAAAAGGACAGGAGCACAGATACGCAGTATTTT.